This TCR beta chain was captured by sequencing in a study of PD-L1 blockade in urothelial cancer. Background on the study: Patients' atezolizumab regimen, 1,200 mg intravenously every 3 weeks, began in 2014. Blood was analyzed 3 weeks (second dose) and 6 weeks after treatment start. T cell content in blood samples showed a median of about 140,000.

Time point specified: pretreatment peripheral blood. The patients' disease, urothelial carcinoma, was locally advanced or metastatic. The germline CDR1 and CDR2 sequences are MNHEY and SVGAGI. This CDR3 contains 12 residues. V lost 6 bases and J lost 7; bases outside the gene matches: 4. Sequencing used immunoSEQ multiplex PCR; TCRdb keeps in-frame clones, though not all of them. This table has about 38,000 clones, about 85% appearing once. This sample comprised PBMCs, obtained around atezolizumab (anti-PD-L1) treatment. The TCR was taken from a man older than 75 with urothelial cancer. The chain employs TRBV6-5 and TRBJ2-7; 9 nucleotides agree with TRBD1. The CDR3, as DNA: TGTGCCAGCAGGGGACAGGGAAGAGAGCAGTACTTC. Translating gives CASRGQGREQYF.